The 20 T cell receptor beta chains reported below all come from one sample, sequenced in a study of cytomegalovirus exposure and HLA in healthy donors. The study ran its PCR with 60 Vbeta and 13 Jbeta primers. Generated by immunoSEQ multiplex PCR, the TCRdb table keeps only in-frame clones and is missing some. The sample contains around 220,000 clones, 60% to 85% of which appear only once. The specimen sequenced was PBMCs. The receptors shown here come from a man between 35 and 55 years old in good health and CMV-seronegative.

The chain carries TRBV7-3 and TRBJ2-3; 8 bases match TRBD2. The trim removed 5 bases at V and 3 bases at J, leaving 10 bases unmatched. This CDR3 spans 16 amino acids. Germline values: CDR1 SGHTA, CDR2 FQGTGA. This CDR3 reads CASSLRGGGSTDTQYF. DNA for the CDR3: TGTGCCAGCAGCCTACGGGGCGGGGGGAGTACAGATACGCAGTATTTT.

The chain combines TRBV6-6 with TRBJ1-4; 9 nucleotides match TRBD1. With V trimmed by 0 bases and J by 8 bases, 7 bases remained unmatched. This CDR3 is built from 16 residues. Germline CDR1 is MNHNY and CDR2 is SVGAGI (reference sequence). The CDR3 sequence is CASSYSTGQGGEKLFF. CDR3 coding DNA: TGTGCCAGCAGTTACTCGACGGGACAGGGTGGAGAAAAACTGTTTTTT.

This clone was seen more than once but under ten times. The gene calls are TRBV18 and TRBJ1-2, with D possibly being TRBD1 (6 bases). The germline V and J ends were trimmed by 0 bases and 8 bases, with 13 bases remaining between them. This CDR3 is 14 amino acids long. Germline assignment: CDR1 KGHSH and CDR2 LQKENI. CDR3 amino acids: CASSPPGTRDGYTF. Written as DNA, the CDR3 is TGTGCCAGCTCACCACCAGGGACACGAGACGGCTACACCTTC.

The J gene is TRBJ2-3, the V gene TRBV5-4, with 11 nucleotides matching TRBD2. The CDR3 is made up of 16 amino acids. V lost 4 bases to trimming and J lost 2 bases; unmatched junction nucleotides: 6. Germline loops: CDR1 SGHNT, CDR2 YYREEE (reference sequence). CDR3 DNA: TGTGCCAGCAGCGCGACTAGCGGGATGTTCACAGATACGCAGTATTTT. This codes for CASSATSGMFTDTQYF.

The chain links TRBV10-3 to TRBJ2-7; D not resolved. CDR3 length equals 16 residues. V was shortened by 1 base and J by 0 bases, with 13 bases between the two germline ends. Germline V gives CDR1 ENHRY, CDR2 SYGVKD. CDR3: CAISEFDTSYSYEQYF. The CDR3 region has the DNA TGTGCCATCAGTGAGTTCGACACGAGCTACTCCTACGAGCAGTACTTC.

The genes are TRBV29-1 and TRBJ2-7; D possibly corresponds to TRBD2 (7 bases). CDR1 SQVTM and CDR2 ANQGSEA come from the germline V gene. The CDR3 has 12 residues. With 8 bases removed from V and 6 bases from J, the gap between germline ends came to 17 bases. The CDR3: CSCRGAPGEQYF. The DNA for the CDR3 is TGCAGCTGTCGGGGGGCGCCGGGCGAGCAGTACTTC.

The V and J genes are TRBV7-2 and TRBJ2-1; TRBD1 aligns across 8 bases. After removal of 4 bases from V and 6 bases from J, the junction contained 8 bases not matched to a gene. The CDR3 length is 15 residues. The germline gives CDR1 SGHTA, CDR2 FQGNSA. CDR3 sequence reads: CASSSSGQVINEQFF. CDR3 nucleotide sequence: TGTGCCAGCAGCTCCTCGGGACAGGTGATCAATGAGCAGTTCTTC.

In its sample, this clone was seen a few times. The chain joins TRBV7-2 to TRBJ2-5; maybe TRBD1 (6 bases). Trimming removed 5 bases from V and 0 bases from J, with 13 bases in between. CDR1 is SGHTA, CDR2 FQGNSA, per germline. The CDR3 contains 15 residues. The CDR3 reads CASSPGTGYQETQYF. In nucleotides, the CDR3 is TGTGCCAGCAGCCCGGGTACAGGGTACCAAGAGACCCAGTACTTC.

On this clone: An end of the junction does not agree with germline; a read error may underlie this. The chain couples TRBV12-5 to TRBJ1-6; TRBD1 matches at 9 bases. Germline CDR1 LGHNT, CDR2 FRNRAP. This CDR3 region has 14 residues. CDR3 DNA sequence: TGTACTAGTGGCCGACAGGGGGGTAATTCACCCCTCCACTTT. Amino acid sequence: CTSGRQGGNSPLHF. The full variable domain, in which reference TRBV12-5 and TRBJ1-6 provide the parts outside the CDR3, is DARVTQTPRHKVTEMGQEVTMRCQPILGHNTVFWYRQTMMQGLELLAYFRNRAPLDDSGMPKDRFSAEMPDATLATLKIQPSEPRDSAVYFCTSGRQGGNSPLHFGNGTRLTVT.

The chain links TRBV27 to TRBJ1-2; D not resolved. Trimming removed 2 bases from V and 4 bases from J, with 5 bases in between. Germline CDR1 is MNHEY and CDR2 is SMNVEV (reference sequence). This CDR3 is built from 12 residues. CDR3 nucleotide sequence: TGTGCCAGCAGTTTAGAGGGCTATGGCTACACCTTC. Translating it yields CASSLEGYGYTF.

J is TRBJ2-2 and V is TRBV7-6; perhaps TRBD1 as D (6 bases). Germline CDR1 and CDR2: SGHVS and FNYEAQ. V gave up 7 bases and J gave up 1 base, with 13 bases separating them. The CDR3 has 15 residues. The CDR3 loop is CASTPGHLNTGELFF. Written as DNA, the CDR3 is TGTGCCAGCACCCCGGGACACCTGAACACCGGGGAGCTGTTTTTT.

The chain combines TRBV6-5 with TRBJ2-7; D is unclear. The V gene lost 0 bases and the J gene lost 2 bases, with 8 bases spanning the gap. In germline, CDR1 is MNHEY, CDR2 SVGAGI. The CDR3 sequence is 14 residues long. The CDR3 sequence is CASSYSPGPYEQYF. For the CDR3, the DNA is TGTGCCAGCAGTTACTCGCCGGGTCCCTACGAGCAGTACTTC.

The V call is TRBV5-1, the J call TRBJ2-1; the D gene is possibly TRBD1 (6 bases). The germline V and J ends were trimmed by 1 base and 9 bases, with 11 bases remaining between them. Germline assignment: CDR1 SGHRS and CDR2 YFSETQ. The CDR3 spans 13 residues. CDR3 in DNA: TGCGCCAGCAGCTTGAGATCGGACAGTGAGCAGTTCTTC. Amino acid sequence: CASSLRSDSEQFF.

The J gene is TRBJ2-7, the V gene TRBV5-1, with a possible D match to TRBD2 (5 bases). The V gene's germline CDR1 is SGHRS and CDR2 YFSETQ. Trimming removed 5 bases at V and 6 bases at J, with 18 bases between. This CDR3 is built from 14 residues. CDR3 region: CASRDSGSEGEQYF. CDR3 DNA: TGCGCCAGCAGGGACTCGGGGTCTGAGGGCGAGCAGTACTTC.

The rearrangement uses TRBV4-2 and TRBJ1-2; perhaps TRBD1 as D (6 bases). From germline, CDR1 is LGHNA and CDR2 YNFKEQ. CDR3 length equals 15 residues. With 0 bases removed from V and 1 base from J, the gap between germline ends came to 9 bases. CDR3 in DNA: TGTGCCAGCAGCCAAGAGGGGGCGGGTAACTATGGCTACACCTTC. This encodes CASSQEGAGNYGYTF.

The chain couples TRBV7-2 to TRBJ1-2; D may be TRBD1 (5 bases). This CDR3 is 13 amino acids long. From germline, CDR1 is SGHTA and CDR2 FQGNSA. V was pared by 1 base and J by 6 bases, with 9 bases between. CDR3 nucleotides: TGTGCCAGCAGCTTAGATGGGACTAATGGCTACACCTTC. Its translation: CASSLDGTNGYTF.

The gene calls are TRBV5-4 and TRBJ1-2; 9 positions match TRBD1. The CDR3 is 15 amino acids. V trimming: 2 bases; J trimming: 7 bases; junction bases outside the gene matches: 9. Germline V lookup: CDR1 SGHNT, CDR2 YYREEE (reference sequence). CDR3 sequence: CASSFQLQGAGGYTF. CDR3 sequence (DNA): TGTGCCAGCAGCTTCCAACTACAGGGGGCCGGTGGCTACACCTTC. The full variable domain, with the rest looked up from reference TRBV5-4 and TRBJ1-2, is ETGVTQSPTHLIKTRGQQVTLRCSSQSGHNTVSWYQQALGQGPQFIFQYYREEENGRGNFPPRFSGLQFPNYSSELNVNALELDDSALYLCASSFQLQGAGGYTFGSGTRLTVV.

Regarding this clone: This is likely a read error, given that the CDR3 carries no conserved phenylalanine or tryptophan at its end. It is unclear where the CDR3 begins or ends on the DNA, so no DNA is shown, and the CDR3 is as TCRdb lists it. The CDR3: CASSQDSGPGAY. The chain employs TRBV4-2 and TRBJ1-1; the tabulated D call, TRBD1, remains unverified against the DNA. 12 amino acids form the CDR3, both terminal residues included. The germline gives CDR1 LGHNA, CDR2 YNFKEQ.

The CDR3 region is CASSSAGTGGETQYF. CDR3 in DNA: TGCGCCAGCAGCTCGGCCGGGACAGGGGGAGAGACCCAGTACTTC. This chain uses TRBV5-1 with TRBJ2-5; TRBD1 matches at 11 bases. The germline gives CDR1 SGHRS, CDR2 YFSETQ. V trimming: 3 bases; J trimming: 4 bases; junction bases outside the gene matches: 5. There are 15 residues in the CDR3.

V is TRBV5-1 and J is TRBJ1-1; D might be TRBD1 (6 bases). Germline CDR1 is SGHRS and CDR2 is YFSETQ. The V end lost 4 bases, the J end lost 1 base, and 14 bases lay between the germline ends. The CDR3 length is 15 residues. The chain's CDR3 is CASSASGHTNTEAFF. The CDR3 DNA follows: TGCGCCAGCAGCGCATCGGGACACACGAACACTGAAGCTTTCTTT.